The 20 T cell receptor beta chains below come from one sample, sequenced in a study of blood T cell repertoires in COVID-19 (dated by TCRdb to the early 2020s). Library preparation employed the immunoSEQ multiplex PCR assay. This is the immuneACCESS table as TCRdb keeps it, with only in-frame sequences that have V and J called. A part of the clones is gone; compared with another copy, unresolved V genes explain less than half, and the rest is unexplained. Within this sample are some 46,000 clones, with about 86% of them counted one time only. Together, the top ten hold around 5.7% of the sample. Input material: peripheral blood. Receptors were obtained from a woman older than 75 with acute or convalescent COVID-19.

The V gene is TRBV18, the J gene TRBJ2-5; D is unclear. Germline V gives CDR1 KGHSH, CDR2 LQKENI. Trimming removed 2 bases at V and 1 base at J, with 8 bases between. The CDR3 spans 14 residues. The CDR3 DNA reads as TGTGCCAGCTCACCAATAGAGGTCCAAGAGACCCAGTACTTC. Protein: CASSPIEVQETQYF.

V is TRBV5-8 and J is TRBJ2-1; 9 nucleotides line up with TRBD2. J lost 1 base, V lost 4 bases, and 15 bases had no gene match. Germline CDR1 reads SGHTS; CDR2 reads YDEGEE. The CDR3 covers 19 residues. CDR3 sequence reads: CASSPWGPSGGTSYNEQFF. The CDR3 DNA follows: TGTGCCAGCAGCCCGTGGGGTCCAAGCGGGGGGACTTCCTACAATGAGCAGTTCTTC.

The chain is built from TRBV2 and TRBJ2-2; 7 bases map to TRBD2. In germline, CDR1 is SNHLY, CDR2 FYNNEI. CDR3 size: 16 residues. V was clipped by 6 bases and J by 5 bases; unmatched bases: 12. CDR3 coding DNA: TGTGCCAGCAGCGCCCGGGGGGATAGGCGAACCGGGGAGCTGTTTTTT. Its protein is CASSARGDRRTGELFF.

This clone was recorded only once. The V call is TRBV2, the J call TRBJ1-1, with a weak D call TRBD1 (6 bases). The germline CDR1 and CDR2 sequences are SNHLY and FYNNEI. The CDR3 sequence is 12 residues long. V dropped 1 base and J dropped 10 bases, with 10 bases sitting between them. The CDR3 DNA follows: TGTGCCAGCAGTGAAGACAGGGCTTCAGCTTTCTTT. It specifies CASSEDRASAFF.

The rearrangement uses TRBV7-2 and TRBJ2-5, with D possibly being TRBD2 (6 bases). The CDR3 runs 15 residues. V lost 1 base to trimming and J lost 4 bases, with 13 bases between them. Germline CDR1 and CDR2: SGHTA and FQGNSA. The CDR3 bases are TGTGCCAGCAGCTTAGGGCTAGCGTATACAGAGACCCAGTACTTC. Its protein product is CASSLGLAYTETQYF.

This chain links TRBV19 with TRBJ2-1; weak D call: TRBD1 (6 bases). The ends were cut back, 3 bases at V and 5 bases at J, with 8 bases in the middle. The CDR3 length is 13 residues. Germline CDR1 reads LNHDA; CDR2 reads SQIVND (reference sequence). CDR3 coding DNA: TGTGCCAGTAGTATCGGACAGAACAATGAGCAGTTCTTC. Amino acid sequence: CASSIGQNNEQFF.

J is TRBJ1-5 and V is TRBV2; a weak D match, TRBD1 (5 bases). Germline V gene data show CDR1 as SNHLY and CDR2 as FYNNEI. The CDR3 extends over 17 amino acids. With 3 bases removed from V and 0 bases from J, the gap between germline ends came to 15 bases. CDR3: CASSDPRGGSSNQPQHF. The CDR3 region has the DNA TGTGCCAGCAGTGACCCTCGGGGGGGAAGTAGCAATCAGCCCCAGCATTTT.

The V and J genes are TRBV5-5 and TRBJ1-5; TRBD1 is a possible D gene (6 bases). V lost 4 bases to trimming and J lost 0 bases, with 11 bases between them. Germline V gene sequence: CDR1 SGHKS, CDR2 YYEKEE (reference sequence). The CDR3 is made up of 15 amino acids. CDR3 sequence: CASSVYRDSNQPQHF. The DNA for the CDR3 is TGTGCCAGCAGCGTCTACAGGGATAGCAATCAGCCCCAGCATTTT.

V gene TRBV5-1 combines with J gene TRBJ2-7; a weak D match, TRBD1 (5 bases). Trimming removed 0 bases from V and 1 base from J, with 11 bases in between. The V gene's germline CDR1 is SGHRS and CDR2 YFSETQ. This CDR3 comprises 15 residues. CDR3 nucleotides: TGCGCCAGCAGCTTGGGACCCAGGGAATCCTACGAGCAGTACTTC. This codes for CASSLGPRESYEQYF.

The chain recombines TRBV6-5 with TRBJ1-2; 9 nucleotides match TRBD1. The CDR3 sequence is 14 residues long. Germline CDR1 reads MNHEY; CDR2 reads SVGAGI. After removal of 6 bases from V and 4 bases from J, the junction contained 6 bases not matched to a gene. CDR3 sequence (DNA): TGTGCCAGCAGCGGCGACAGGGGGATCTATGGCTACACCTTC. Its translation: CASSGDRGIYGYTF.

The chain combines TRBV7-9 with TRBJ2-3; D is perhaps TRBD1 (5 bases). The CDR3 covers 16 residues. V gave up 2 bases and J gave up 0 bases, with 12 bases separating them. CDR1 and CDR2 from the germline V gene are SEHNR and FQNEAQ (reference sequence). The CDR3 sequence: CASSLQAAGSTDTQYF. DNA of the CDR3: TGTGCCAGCAGCTTACAGGCGGCAGGGAGCACAGATACGCAGTATTTT.

The chain joins TRBV7-2 to TRBJ2-1, with TRBD2 matching 11 bases. The CDR3 sequence is 17 residues long. Germline CDR1 SGHTA, CDR2 FQGNSA. V was pared by 0 bases and J by 5 bases, with 6 bases of the junction left unmatched. CDR3 coding DNA: TGTGCCAGCAGCTTAGCGGGAGCTAGCGGGGGGAACAATGAGCAGTTCTTC. Amino acids: CASSLAGASGGNNEQFF.

DNA for the CDR3: TGTGCCAGCAGCTTCGCCGGGACAGCTTACGAGCAGTACTTC. It is translated as CASSFAGTAYEQYF. This sequence joins TRBV7-2 and TRBJ2-7, with TRBD1 matching 7 bases. The CDR3 is made up of 14 amino acids. The V gene end was trimmed by 3 bases and the J gene end by 4 bases; junction bases not matched to a gene: 6. Germline V gene data show CDR1 as SGHTA and CDR2 as FQGNSA.

The V gene is TRBV7-9, the J gene TRBJ1-3; possibly TRBD1 for D (6 bases). Germline values: CDR1 SEHNR, CDR2 FQNEAQ (reference sequence). This CDR3 contains 16 residues. V was clipped by 1 base and J by 7 bases, with 17 bases between them. CDR3 residues: CASSLGHEGVTNTIYF. The CDR3 region has the DNA TGTGCCAGCAGCTTAGGCCACGAGGGGGTGACTAACACCATATATTTT.

This clone was found once. CDR3 sequence (DNA): TGTGCCAGCAGCTATTCGTCCACCGGGACAGAGGGTGGCTACACCTTC. Its translation: CASSYSSTGTEGGYTF. The rearrangement joins TRBV7-9 to TRBJ1-2; 7 nucleotides match TRBD1. J gave up 7 bases and V 4 bases, and 15 bases lay outside the gene matches. This CDR3 is built from 16 residues. CDR1 SEHNR and CDR2 FQNEAQ come from the germline V gene (reference sequence).

The chain couples TRBV29-1 to TRBJ1-1; D call uncertain. The CDR3 is 14 residues long. Germline-derived CDR1 and CDR2 are SQVTM and ANQGSEA. Deletions cut 4 bases from V and 1 base from J, with 13 bases between. The CDR3 here is CSVGLARENTEAFF. In nucleotides, the CDR3 is TGCAGCGTTGGACTAGCCCGCGAGAACACTGAAGCTTTCTTT.

This clone was picked up one time. The genes are TRBV5-1 and TRBJ2-7, with TRBD1 identical over 9 bases. Trimming removed 0 bases from V and 3 bases from J; junction bases left unmatched: 7. CDR3 length: 16 residues. Germline assignment: CDR1 SGHRS and CDR2 YFSETQ. CDR3 sequence reads: CASSLAGQGPIYEQYF. In DNA form, the CDR3 reads TGCGCCAGCAGCTTGGCCGGACAGGGGCCTATCTACGAGCAGTACTTC.

The rearrangement uses TRBV16 and TRBJ2-1, with 9 positions matching TRBD1. V lost 4 bases to trimming and J lost 4 bases; unmatched junction nucleotides: 8. CDR3 length: 16 residues. The germline V gene has CDR1 KGHSY and CDR2 FQNENV. CDR3 region: CASSRAGTGKYNEQFF. For the CDR3, the DNA is TGTGCCAGCAGCCGTGCCGGGACAGGGAAATACAATGAGCAGTTCTTC.

V is TRBV10-1 and J is TRBJ2-1; TRBD2 might be the D (6 bases). V gave up 3 bases and J gave up 7 bases, with 10 bases separating them. Germline V lookup: CDR1 WNHNN, CDR2 SYGVQD (reference sequence). The CDR3 has 13 residues. As DNA, the CDR3 is TGCGCCAGCAGTGAACCAGGGAGGAATGAGCAGTTCTTC. It is translated as CASSEPGRNEQFF.

V and J are TRBV3-1 (or the pseudogene TRBV3-2) and TRBJ2-2; TRBD2 matches 13 bases. The junction had 8 bases not matched to a gene; V was cut back by 5 bases and J by 2 bases. The CDR3 has 18 residues. The germline CDR1 and CDR2 sequences are LGHDT and YNNKEL (reference sequence). CDR3 sequence (DNA): TGTGCCAGCAGCTCCCGACTAGCGGGGGGACCAAACACCGGGGAGCTGTTTTTT. The encoded protein is CASSSRLAGGPNTGELFF.